The clone carrying this TCR beta chain was picked up a small number of times. Its target is not known. Sequenced by immunoSEQ multiplex PCR; TCRdb stores in-frame clones only, minus some. The profile shows approximately 220,000 clones, more than 75% of them singletons. This CDR3 region has 15 residues. V was clipped by 6 bases and J by 4 bases; unmatched bases: 8. CDR1 and CDR2 (germline): LNHDA, SQIVND (reference sequence). The sample originates from a study of cytomegalovirus exposure and HLA in healthy donors. Study-wide points: It was about 180 TCR beta chains that were listed as cytomegalovirus-associated. CMV antigen specificity of a few CMV-associated chains was confirmed in vitro. The tendency of first-cohort TCR clusters to co-occur in the approximately 110 validation repertoires was identified by a subsequent analysis.

The specimen was PBMCs. The rearrangement links TRBV19 to TRBJ2-5, with 10 bases matching TRBD2. This sequence was found in a young man in good health and CMV-seronegative. CDR3: CASRSSGSARETQYF. CDR3 coding DNA: TGTGCCAGTAGATCTAGCGGGAGTGCAAGAGAGACCCAGTACTTC.